Detailed here is one T cell receptor beta chain. Antigen: not known. Sorting from PBMCs produced CD4+ and CD8+ T cells. This record belongs to a study of CD8+ T cells in alopecia areata. Study conclusions and caveats: Among patients, TCR sharing was less clear than in mice, a difference possibly due in part to HLA diversity in the patient population.

RNA was isolated and reverse transcribed to cDNA, the sequencing template. Sequencing used immunoSEQ multiplex PCR; TCRdb keeps in-frame clones, though not all of them. The sample has 140,000 to 150,000 clones; more than 55% are singletons. The CDR3 runs 13 residues. The germline CDR1 and CDR2 sequences are MNHEY and SMNVEV (reference sequence). Deletions cut 4 bases from V and 9 bases from J, with 13 bases between. The sequenced sample was CD8+ T cells sorted from blood. This receptor was taken from a human donor in good health. The gene calls are TRBV27 and TRBJ1-3; D is undetermined. The CDR3, as DNA: TGTGCCAGCAGTTCCGGGAGTTTGGGCACCATATATTTT. Translated, it gives CASSSGSLGTIYF.